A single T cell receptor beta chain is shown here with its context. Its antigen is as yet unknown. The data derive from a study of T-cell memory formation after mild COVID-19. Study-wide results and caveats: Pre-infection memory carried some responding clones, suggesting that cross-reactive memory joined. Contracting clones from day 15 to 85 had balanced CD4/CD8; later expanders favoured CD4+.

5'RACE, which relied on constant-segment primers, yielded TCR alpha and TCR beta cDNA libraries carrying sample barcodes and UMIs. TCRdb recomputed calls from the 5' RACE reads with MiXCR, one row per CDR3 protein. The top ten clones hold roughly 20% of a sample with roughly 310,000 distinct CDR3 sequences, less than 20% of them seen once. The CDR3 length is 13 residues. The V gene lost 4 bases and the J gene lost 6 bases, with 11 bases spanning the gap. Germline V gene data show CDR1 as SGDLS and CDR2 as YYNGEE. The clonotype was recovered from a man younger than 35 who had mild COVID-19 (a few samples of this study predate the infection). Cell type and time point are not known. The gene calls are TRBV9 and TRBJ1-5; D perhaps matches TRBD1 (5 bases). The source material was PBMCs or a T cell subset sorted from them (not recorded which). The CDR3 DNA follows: TGTGCCAGCAGCTCCGCCGGGGGTCAGCCCCAGCATTTT. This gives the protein CASSSAGGQPQHF.